Below are 5 T cell receptor beta chains sequenced from a single sample in a study of blood T cell repertoires in COVID-19. Data came from immunoSEQ multiplex PCR; TCRdb stores just in-frame clones and leaves some out. The profile shows fewer than 700,000 clones, roughly nine tenths of them singletons. What was sequenced was peripheral blood. All receptors come from a woman aged 45-59 years with COVID-19, enrolled during active disease.

The genes are TRBV10-3 and TRBJ1-1; 11 bases map to TRBD1. With V trimmed by 7 bases and J by 3 bases, 7 bases remained unmatched. Germline CDR1 ENHRY, CDR2 SYGVKD. The CDR3 loop spans 15 amino acids. The chain's CDR3 is CAIKGTGGSDTEAFF. The CDR3 nucleotides read TGTGCCATCAAGGGGACAGGGGGGTCGGACACTGAAGCTTTCTTT.

The rearrangement joins TRBV5-1 to TRBJ2-1; 8 bases align to TRBD2. The CDR3 runs to 15 residues. Germline-derived CDR1 and CDR2 are SGHRS and YFSETQ. Unmatched junction bases numbered 8, after V lost 4 bases and J lost 5 bases. The CDR3 sequence is CASSKSGGPNNEQFF. Here the CDR3 DNA reads TGCGCCAGCAGCAAAAGCGGGGGACCAAACAATGAGCAGTTCTTC. The full variable domain, with the rest looked up from reference TRBV5-1 and TRBJ2-1, is KAGVTQTPRYLIKTRGQQVTLSCSPISGHRSVSWYQQTPGQGLQFLFEYFSETQRNKGNFPGRFSGRQFSNSRSEMNVSTLELGDSALYLCASSKSGGPNNEQFFGPGTRLTVL.

The chain is built from TRBV5-1 and TRBJ2-7; TRBD2 matches at 10 bases. With V trimmed by 4 bases and J by 3 bases, 4 bases remained unmatched. Germline CDR1 SGHRS, CDR2 YFSETQ. The CDR3 sequence is 14 residues long. CDR3 protein: CASSPSGGDYEQYF. The DNA for the CDR3 is TGCGCCAGCAGCCCTAGCGGGGGCGACTACGAGCAGTACTTC.

V and J are TRBV7-9 and TRBJ1-2; D is unclear. This CDR3 has 14 residues. The V gene's germline CDR1 is SEHNR and CDR2 FQNEAQ (reference sequence). Trimming shortened V by 5 bases and J by 4 bases, and 14 bases separated the two germline ends. The CDR3 region is CASSLFVAGYGYTF. CDR3 nucleotides: TGTGCCAGCAGCCTATTTGTCGCAGGCTATGGCTACACCTTC.

The chain couples TRBV2 to TRBJ1-4; D call uncertain. V shed 10 bases and J shed 5 bases, with 26 bases lying between them. The germline V gene encodes CDR1 SNHLY and CDR2 FYNNEI. This CDR3 has 17 residues. The CDR3 DNA sequence: TGTGCCATGAAACGAGCTTTGGAGGGCCTCCGCAATGAAAAACTGTTTTTT. Translation: CAMKRALEGLRNEKLFF. Using reference TRBV2 and TRBJ1-4 for the parts outside the CDR3, the full variable domain is EPEVTQTPSHQVTQMGQEVILRCVPISNHLYFYWYRQILGQKVEFLVSFYNNEISEKSEIFDDQFSVERPDGSNFTLKIRSTKLEDSAMYFCAMKRALEGLRNEKLFFGSGTQLSVL.